These 23 T cell receptor beta chains were sequenced from one sample in a study of blood T cell repertoires in COVID-19. The table came from immunoSEQ multiplex PCR; TCRdb's copy has only in-frame clones and leaves some out. The sample records about 160,000 clones, 81% being singletons. The sample was PBMCs or T cells enriched from blood (not recorded which). These receptors were obtained from a woman aged 40-49 years with acute COVID-19.

In this sample, this clone turned up a few times. This rearrangement joins TRBV19 to TRBJ1-1; 10 nucleotides align to TRBD1. V trimming: 5 bases; J trimming: 6 bases; junction bases outside the gene matches: 12. The CDR3 is 16 residues long. Germline CDR1 is LNHDA and CDR2 is SQIVND (reference sequence). Here the CDR3 DNA reads TGTGCCAGTAGTCCCGGGACAGGGGTTTTTCTGGCTGAAGCTTTCTTT. Its translation: CASSPGTGVFLAEAFF.

Only one count was recorded for this clone. The rearrangement uses TRBV14 and TRBJ2-5, with D possibly matching TRBD2 (6 bases). Trimming removed 2 bases at V and 0 bases at J, with 16 bases between. Germline assignment: CDR1 SGHDN and CDR2 FVKESK. The CDR3 sequence is 17 residues long. This CDR3 is CASSQKLASEYQETQYF. As DNA, the CDR3 is TGTGCCAGCAGCCAAAAATTGGCTAGCGAGTACCAAGAGACCCAGTACTTC.

The genes are TRBV12-3 or TRBV12-4 and TRBJ1-3; the D gene is possibly TRBD1 (6 bases). V lost 6 bases and J 3 bases, leaving 9 bases between the germline ends. This CDR3 comprises 13 residues. The DNA of the CDR3 is TGTGCCAGCAGCGCGGACAGTGGAAACACCATATATTTT. Amino acid sequence: CASSADSGNTIYF.

The chain combines TRBV19 with TRBJ1-1; no firm D call. CDR3 size: 18 residues. Germline V gene data show CDR1 as LNHDA and CDR2 as SQIVND (reference sequence). Trimming removed 0 bases at V and 0 bases at J, with 17 bases between. Written as DNA, the CDR3 is TGTGCCAGTAGTATAGAGGTCCCGGCAGGCTCCATGAACACTGAAGCTTTCTTT. It translates to CASSIEVPAGSMNTEAFF.

The chain combines TRBV27 with TRBJ1-6; D is perhaps TRBD1 (5 bases). With 7 bases removed from V and 10 bases from J, the gap between germline ends came to 17 bases. Germline V gene sequence: CDR1 MNHEY, CDR2 SMNVEV (reference sequence). This CDR3 comprises 14 residues. The CDR3, as DNA: TGTGCCAGCACCATAACCCCTCGGGGGTCACCCCTCCACTTT. Translating it yields CASTITPRGSPLHF.

V and J are TRBV6-1 and TRBJ1-5, with TRBD1 identical over 8 bases. The germline gives CDR1 MNHNS, CDR2 SASEGT. The CDR3 consists of 15 residues. V lost 3 bases to trimming and J lost 5 bases; unmatched junction nucleotides: 6. The CDR3: CASSEPRGLDQPQHF. CDR3 coding DNA: TGTGCCAGCAGTGAGCCCAGGGGGCTAGATCAGCCCCAGCATTTT.

The J gene is TRBJ1-2, the V gene TRBV6-5; 9 bases are a match to TRBD1. V lost 6 bases, J lost 7 bases, and 9 bases stayed unmatched. This CDR3 comprises 14 residues. Germline V gene data show CDR1 as MNHEY and CDR2 as SVGAGI. CDR3 loop: CASSPDRGFPGYTF. The CDR3 bases are TGTGCCAGCAGCCCCGACAGGGGGTTTCCTGGCTACACCTTC.

The chain joins TRBV19 to TRBJ1-1; a weak D match, TRBD1 (6 bases). The V gene's germline CDR1 is LNHDA and CDR2 SQIVND (reference sequence). Trimming shortened V by 11 bases and J by 11 bases, and 30 bases separated the two germline ends. CDR3 length: 15 residues. CDR3 loop: CAVVPASQGGRAAFF. As DNA, the CDR3 is TGTGCCGTCGTGCCGGCCTCTCAAGGGGGTCGTGCTGCTTTCTTT.

V usage is TRBV7-3 and J usage is TRBJ2-7; 7 bases line up with TRBD1. Looked up from germline, CDR1 is SGHTA and CDR2 is FQGTGA. This CDR3 has 13 residues. With V trimmed by 4 bases and J by 3 bases, 3 bases remained unmatched. CDR3 nucleotides: TGTGCCAGCAGCTCTCGGGACAGCTACGAGCAGTACTTC. It translates to CASSSRDSYEQYF.

This clone was counted between two and nine times. The chain is built from TRBV7-2 and TRBJ2-7; D is uncertain. The CDR3 has 13 residues. The V end lost 1 base, the J end lost 7 bases, and 11 bases lay between the germline ends. CDR1 SGHTA and CDR2 FQGNSA come from the germline V gene. DNA of the CDR3: TGTGCCAGCAGCTTAGAACCTAGACGTGAGCAGTACGTC. Protein sequence: CASSLEPRREQYV.

The chain is built from TRBV6-5 and TRBJ2-7; TRBD1 agrees at 8 bases. V gave up 3 bases and J gave up 2 bases; unmatched junction bases: 3. The CDR3 loop spans 14 amino acids. The germline V gene has CDR1 MNHEY and CDR2 SVGAGI. The CDR3 region is CASSYDRGAYEQYF. The CDR3 DNA follows: TGTGCCAGCAGTTATGACAGGGGTGCCTACGAGCAGTACTTC.

This clone was counted between two and nine times. The chain recombines TRBV28 with TRBJ1-1, with D perhaps TRBD1 (6 bases). CDR3 length: 16 amino acids. Germline V gene lookup returns CDR1 MDHEN and CDR2 SYDVKM. V was pared by 3 bases and J by 0 bases, with 14 bases between. The CDR3 nucleotides are TGTGCCAGCAGTTTGTTGGGGGGGGCCTTGAACACTGAAGCTTTCTTT. This sequence encodes CASSLLGGALNTEAFF.

This chain uses TRBV5-6 with TRBJ1-4; D might be TRBD1 (5 bases). The germline gives CDR1 SGHDT, CDR2 YYEEEE. V was cut by 3 bases and J by 5 bases, with 8 bases left in between. There are 13 residues in the CDR3. For the CDR3, the DNA is TGTGCCAGCAGCTCCTCAGGGAATGAAAAACTGTTTTTT. The encoded protein is CASSSSGNEKLFF.

The chain links TRBV7-3 to TRBJ1-2; 8 bases are shared with TRBD1. Germline-derived CDR1 and CDR2 are SGHTA and FQGTGA. The CDR3 spans 14 residues. Losses at the gene ends were 11 bases for V and 3 bases for J; bases not matched to a gene: 11. CDR3 sequence: CAGQTGAQDYGYTF. The DNA of the CDR3 is TGTGCCGGCCAGACAGGGGCGCAGGACTATGGCTACACCTTC.

This clone was seen once. Other DNA variants within this sample encode the same CDR3. This chain uses TRBV12-3 or TRBV12-4 with TRBJ1-5, with unresolved D. This CDR3 region has 12 residues. V lost 3 bases, J lost 3 bases, and 3 bases lay in between. The chain's CDR3 is CASSFSNQPQHF. The CDR3 DNA reads as TGTGCCAGCAGTTTCTCCAATCAGCCCCAGCATTTT.

This clone was seen only a few times. The rearrangement uses TRBV6-5 and TRBJ1-2; 9 nucleotides agree with TRBD1. Germline CDR1 MNHEY, CDR2 SVGAGI. The CDR3 has 14 residues. Trimming took 5 bases from V and 8 from J; bases not matched to a gene: 9. The CDR3 nucleotides read TGTGCCAGCAGTCTATTGGACAGGGGAGCGGGCTACACCTTC. This sequence encodes CASSLLDRGAGYTF.

The gene calls are TRBV15 and TRBJ2-1; D is uncertain. V lost 5 bases, J lost 0 bases, and 14 bases lay in between. From germline, CDR1 is LNHNV and CDR2 YYDKDF (reference sequence). The CDR3 covers 16 residues. The CDR3 sequence: CATSLTLRSSYNEQFF. CDR3 coding DNA: TGTGCCACCAGCCTTACCCTTCGGAGCTCCTACAATGAGCAGTTCTTC. Full variable domain (rest looked up from reference TRBV15 and TRBJ2-1): DAMVIQNPRYQVTQFGKPVTLSCSQTLNHNVMYWYQQKSSQAPKLLFHYYDKDFNNEADTPDNFQSRRPNTSFCFLDIRSPGLGDTAMYLCATSLTLRSSYNEQFFGPGTRLTVL.

For the CDR3, the DNA is TGTGCCAGCAGTTTATCGCAGGGACAACCATACAATGAGCAGTTCTTC. Its protein is CASSLSQGQPYNEQFF. The chain joins TRBV27 to TRBJ2-1; maybe TRBD1 (6 bases). From germline, CDR1 is MNHEY and CDR2 SMNVEV (reference sequence). Trimming cost V 0 bases and J 4 bases, with 13 bases left between them. This CDR3 is built from 16 residues.

V and J are TRBV11-2 and TRBJ1-2, with TRBD1 matching over 9 bases. The CDR3 totals 15 residues. The V gene end was trimmed by 1 base and the J gene end by 6 bases; junction bases not matched to a gene: 6. From germline, CDR1 is SGHAT and CDR2 FQNNGV. CDR3 in DNA: TGTGCCAGCAGCTTAGCAGGGACAGGGTGGAATGGCTACACCTTC. It translates to CASSLAGTGWNGYTF.

The chain links TRBV29-1 to TRBJ2-1, with 9 bases aligning to TRBD2. Germline V gene data show CDR1 as SQVTM and CDR2 as ANQGSEA. The CDR3 is made up of 14 amino acids. After removal of 6 bases from V and 5 bases from J, the junction contained 8 bases not matched to a gene. CDR3 DNA: TGCAGCGTGCCTTTAGCGGGAGATCACAATGAGCAGTTCTTC. Translated, it gives CSVPLAGDHNEQFF.

The chain links TRBV27 to TRBJ2-7, with D perhaps matching TRBD1 (6 bases). The CDR3 extends over 14 amino acids. Looked up from germline, CDR1 is MNHEY and CDR2 is SMNVEV (reference sequence). The ends were cut back, 6 bases at V and 0 bases at J, with 12 bases in the middle. CDR3 region: CASSPQGLSYEQYF. CDR3 nucleotide sequence: TGTGCCAGCAGCCCCCAGGGGCTCTCCTACGAGCAGTACTTC.

The V gene is TRBV30, the J gene TRBJ2-1; 8 positions match TRBD2. Germline V gene sequence: CDR1 GTSNPN, CDR2 SVGIG (reference sequence). The CDR3 runs to 16 residues. The V gene end was trimmed by 5 bases and the J gene end by 8 bases; junction bases not matched to a gene: 17. The chain's CDR3 is CAWHETSVGRVYEQFF. CDR3 DNA sequence: TGTGCCTGGCATGAGACTAGCGTCGGGAGAGTCTATGAGCAGTTCTTC.

This clone was found a few times. This chain uses TRBV30 with TRBJ1-1; 7 bases match TRBD1. J was trimmed by 4 bases and V by 1 base; bases with no gene match: 0. Germline lookup yields CDR1 GTSNPN and CDR2 SVGIG (reference sequence). The CDR3 runs to 12 residues. Here the CDR3 reads CAWSDRGTEAFF. CDR3 DNA: TGTGCCTGGAGTGACAGGGGCACTGAAGCTTTCTTT.